This TCR beta chain was documented in a study of OX40 agonist ivuxolimab in advanced cancers. Study outcomes and limitations: Among expanded peripheral T cells, antigen specificity went undetermined.

Clones were sequenced by immunoSEQ multiplex PCR, and TCRdb holds only the in-frame ones, with some missing. Here the sample spans 50,000 to 55,000 clones, around four fifths being singletons. A history of autoimmune disease or systemic immunosuppression excluded patients. The investigators sampled blood at baseline, at cycle 4 day 1, and at cycle 7 day 1. Comments on this clone: Its antigen is unidentified.

The ends were cut back, 5 bases at V and 3 bases at J, with 10 bases in the middle. CDR3 length equals 13 residues. Germline V gives CDR1 SNHLY, CDR2 FYNNEI. The chain uses TRBV2 and TRBJ1-2; D is unclear. The sequence derives from an adult with an advanced solid tumor such as melanoma, head and neck, liver or kidney cancer. The sample was CD4+ or CD8+ T cells sorted from blood, taken in a trial of the OX40 agonist ivuxolimab. CDR3 coding DNA: TGTGCCAGCAGTACCACAGAGGACTATGGCTACACCTTC. As protein: CASSTTEDYGYTF.